This entry is about one T cell receptor beta chain. This record belongs to a study of blood T cell repertoires in COVID-19. Overall study: The analysed material was cDNA or gDNA that came from T cells, B-cell-depleted T cells, or PBMCs.

TCRdb's table, derived via immunoSEQ multiplex PCR, lists solely in-frame clones and lacks some. In the table there are approximately 220,000 clones, about 80% of which are singletons. CDR3 length equals 16 residues. CDR1 and CDR2 (germline): LGHNA, YNFKEQ. Trimming left V 4 bases short and J 0 bases short, with 15 bases between. The sequenced sample was peripheral blood. The rearrangement joins TRBV4-2 to TRBJ1-1; no reliable D call. This clonotype originated in a woman aged 55-70 years with acute or convalescent COVID-19. CDR3 coding DNA: TGTGCCAGCAGCCCGACGGGGAAACTTATGAACACTGAAGCTTTCTTT. Residues: CASSPTGKLMNTEAFF.